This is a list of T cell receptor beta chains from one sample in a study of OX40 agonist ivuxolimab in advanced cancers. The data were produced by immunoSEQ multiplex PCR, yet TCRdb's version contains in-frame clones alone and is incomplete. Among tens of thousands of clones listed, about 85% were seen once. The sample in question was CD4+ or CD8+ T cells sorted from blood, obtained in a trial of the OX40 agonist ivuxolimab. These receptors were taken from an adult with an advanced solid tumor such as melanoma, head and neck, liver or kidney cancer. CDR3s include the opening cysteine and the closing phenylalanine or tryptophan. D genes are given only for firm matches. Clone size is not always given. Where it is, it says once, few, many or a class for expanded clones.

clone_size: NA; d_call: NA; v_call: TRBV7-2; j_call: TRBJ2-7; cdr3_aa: CASSLASSLDEQYF; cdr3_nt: TGTGCCAGCAGCTTAGCCTCCAGTTTGGACGAGCAGTACTTC
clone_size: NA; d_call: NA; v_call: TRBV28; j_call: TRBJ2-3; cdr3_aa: CASSPWDRTDTQYF; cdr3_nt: TGTGCCAGCAGTCCCTGGGACCGCACAGATACGCAGTATTTT
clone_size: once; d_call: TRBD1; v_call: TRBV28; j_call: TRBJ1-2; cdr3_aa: CASSPPTGGERGYTF; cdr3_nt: TGTGCCAGCAGTCCACCGACAGGGGGCGAGCGCGGCTACACCTTC
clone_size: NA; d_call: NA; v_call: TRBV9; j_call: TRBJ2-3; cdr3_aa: CASSPQSLDTQYF; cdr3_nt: TGTGCCAGCAGCCCCCAAAGTTTAGATACGCAGTATTTT
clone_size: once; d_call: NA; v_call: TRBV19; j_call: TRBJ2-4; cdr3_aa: CASSISRVAAKNIQYF; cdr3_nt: TGTGCCAGTAGTATCTCCAGGGTTGCTGCCAAAAACATTCAGTACTTC
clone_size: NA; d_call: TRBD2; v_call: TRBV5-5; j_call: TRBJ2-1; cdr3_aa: CASSWTSGVYNEQFF; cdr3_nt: TGTGCCAGCAGTTGGACTAGCGGGGTCTACAATGAGCAGTTCTTC
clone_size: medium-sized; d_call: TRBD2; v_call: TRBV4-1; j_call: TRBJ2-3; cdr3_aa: CASSQEPAGLAGLDTQYF; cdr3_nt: TGCGCCAGCAGCCAGGAGCCTGCAGGACTAGCGGGGCTAGATACGCAGTATTTT
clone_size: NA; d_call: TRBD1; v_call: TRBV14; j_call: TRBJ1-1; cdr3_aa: CASSSGSGTAGFYTEAFF; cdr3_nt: TGTGCCAGCAGCTCTGGGTCTGGGACAGCGGGTTTTTACACTGAAGCTTTCTTT
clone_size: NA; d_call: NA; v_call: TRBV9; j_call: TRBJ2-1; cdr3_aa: CASSVEGGNEQFF; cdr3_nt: TGTGCCAGCAGCGTAGAAGGTGGTAATGAGCAGTTCTTC
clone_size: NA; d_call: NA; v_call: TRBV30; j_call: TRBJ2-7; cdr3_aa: CAWTGQSSYEQYF; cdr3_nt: TGTGCCTGGACTGGACAGAGCTCCTACGAGCAGTACTTC
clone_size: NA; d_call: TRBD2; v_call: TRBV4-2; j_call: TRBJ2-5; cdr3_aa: CASSPLGREGGETQYF; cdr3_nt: TGTGCCAGCAGCCCCCTCGGGCGGGAGGGAGGTGAGACCCAGTACTTC